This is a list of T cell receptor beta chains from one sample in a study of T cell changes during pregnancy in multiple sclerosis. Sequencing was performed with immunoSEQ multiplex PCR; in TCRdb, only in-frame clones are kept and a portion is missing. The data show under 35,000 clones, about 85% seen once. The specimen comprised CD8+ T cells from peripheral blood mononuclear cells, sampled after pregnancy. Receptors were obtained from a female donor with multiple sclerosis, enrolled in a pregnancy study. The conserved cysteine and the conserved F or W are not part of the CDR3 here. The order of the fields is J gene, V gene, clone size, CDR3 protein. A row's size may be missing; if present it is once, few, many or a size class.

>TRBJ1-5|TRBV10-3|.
AISEEEGYQPQH
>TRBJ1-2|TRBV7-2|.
ASSLSRGVNYGYT
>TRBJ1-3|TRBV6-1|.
ASSSGQGGSNTIY
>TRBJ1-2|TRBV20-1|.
SARDYGYT
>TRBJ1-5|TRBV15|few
ATSSPVSNQPQH
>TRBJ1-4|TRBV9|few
ASSAGGEKLF
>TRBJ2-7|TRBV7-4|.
ASSQRPGSLGEQY
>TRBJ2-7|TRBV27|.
ASSFGGNYEQY
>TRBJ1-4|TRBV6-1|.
ASSEALEGGKKLF
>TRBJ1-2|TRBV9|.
ASSVQGVNHT
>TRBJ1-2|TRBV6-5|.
ASRPRGVHYGYT
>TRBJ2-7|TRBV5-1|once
ASSPGGTGRSEQY
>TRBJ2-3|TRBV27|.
ASSLEVAYTDTQY
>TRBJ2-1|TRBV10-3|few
AISESRASGDHNEQF
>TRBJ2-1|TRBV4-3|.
ASSHLFGGLVYEQF
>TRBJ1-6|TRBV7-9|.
ASSLVFGDSPLH
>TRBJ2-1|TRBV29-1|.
SAALGGGDYNEQF
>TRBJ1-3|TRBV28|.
ASSPGTASGNTIY
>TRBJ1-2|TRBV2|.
ASRVAGWGYT
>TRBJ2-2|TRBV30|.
AWSVRHLEGGGWGSRGAV
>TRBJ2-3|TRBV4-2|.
ASSYDPSGGDSDTQY
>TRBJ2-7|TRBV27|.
ASSWGDRGIYEQY
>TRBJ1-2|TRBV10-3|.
ATISPLQGNYGYT
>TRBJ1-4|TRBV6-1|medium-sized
ASSEEDRGSEKLF
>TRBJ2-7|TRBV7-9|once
ASSLILAGAYEQY